This entry concerns a single T cell receptor beta chain. Its matching antigen is unknown. This CDR3 contains 14 residues. V lost 6 bases to trimming and J lost 5 bases, with 16 bases between them. Germline CDR1 and CDR2: SGHTA and FQGTGA. This specimen comes from a study of siplizumab effects on memory and regulatory T cells. Some clones are missing from TCRdb's copy, which holds only in-frame ones; the method was immunoSEQ multiplex PCR. The repertoire has over 85,000 clones, 92% of them found once; the top ten carry 1.3%. The study's findings and limits: Just a small share of alloreactive clones was traced back to unstimulated subsets.

This sequence joins TRBV7-3 and TRBJ1-1, with D perhaps TRBD1 (5 bases). Sequencing was carried out using CD4+ T cells sorted from blood. The sequence was obtained from a human donor in good health. The CDR3 DNA reads TGTGCCAGCAGGTTGGGACCCACAGGTACTGAAGCTTTCTTT. This sequence encodes CASRLGPTGTEAFF.